The source of this TCR beta chain is a study of T cell responses to AZD1222 COVID-19 vaccine. In the study overall: The analysis combined second doses at about 4 or about 12 weeks.

Regarding the study as a whole: Spike-specific TCR breadth and depth both grew after two AZD1222 doses. The study sampled repertoires only after the peak T cell response.

As to this clone: Its antigen remains unidentified.

TCRdb keeps only in-frame clones here, not all; method: immunoSEQ multiplex PCR. Here the sample spans 130,000 or so clones, about 92% being singletons. CDR3 length: 14 residues. V was cut by 10 bases and J by 2 bases, with 15 bases left in between. The germline CDR1 and CDR2 sequences are MNHEY and SVGAGI. The starting material was peripheral blood, obtained on day 0 of AZD1222 vaccination. This chain links TRBV6-5 with TRBJ1-5; D is perhaps TRBD1 (6 bases). This TCR was sampled from an adult in good health. CDR3 loop: CANHRESGNQPQHF. The CDR3 nucleotides read TGTGCCAACCACAGGGAATCCGGCAATCAGCCCCAGCATTTT.